The rows below give T cell receptor beta chains drawn from one sample of a study of blood T cells in healthy people across ages. TCRdb re-derived calls from the 5' RACE reads in MiXCR, one entry per CDR3 protein. The table includes approximately 810,000 distinct CDR3 sequences, 29% detected once. Sequencing was carried out using blood. Every receptor here comes from a woman aged 80 or over in good health. Each CDR3 is given with its conserved first and last residue. A D gene is named only where the DNA matches it firmly. Clone size, where shown, is once, few, many, or a class for clones that have expanded.

d_call: .; v_call: TRBV4-3; clone_size: .; j_call: TRBJ2-2; cdr3_nt: TGCGCCAGCAGCCAAGACAACCTCGGGACCGGGGAGCTGTTTTTT; cdr3_aa: CASSQDNLGTGELFF
d_call: .; v_call: TRBV28; clone_size: .; j_call: TRBJ2-7; cdr3_nt: TGTGCCAGCAGCTACAAGGGAAGAACTTATTTGCGGGTTAGGTACTTC; cdr3_aa: CASSYKGRTYLRVRYF
d_call: .; v_call: TRBV15; clone_size: .; j_call: TRBJ2-7; cdr3_nt: TGTGCCACCAGCACAGGTCAGGGAGACTACGAGCAGTACTTC; cdr3_aa: CATSTGQGDYEQYF
d_call: .; v_call: TRBV2; clone_size: many; j_call: TRBJ2-5; cdr3_nt: TGTGCCAGCAGGGAGATTGGGAGGACCCAGTACTTC; cdr3_aa: CASREIGRTQYF
d_call: TRBD2; v_call: TRBV30; clone_size: few; j_call: TRBJ2-1; cdr3_nt: TGTGCCTGGAGTCCCTTGAGGACTAGCGGGGGGGTTAATGAGCAGTTCTTC; cdr3_aa: CAWSPLRTSGGVNEQFF
d_call: .; v_call: TRBV5-1; clone_size: .; j_call: TRBJ2-7; cdr3_nt: TGCGCCACTCGAATTTCGGACGGCTCCTACGAGCAGTACTTC; cdr3_aa: CATRISDGSYEQYF
d_call: .; v_call: TRBV18; clone_size: .; j_call: TRBJ2-4; cdr3_nt: TGTGCCAGCTCACCACAGGGTTTTCAAGGGAACATTCAGTACTTC; cdr3_aa: CASSPQGFQGNIQYF
d_call: .; v_call: TRBV11-3; clone_size: .; j_call: TRBJ2-2; cdr3_nt: TGTGCCTCCAGCTCAACCGGGACACAAGGCGGGGAGCTGTTTTTT; cdr3_aa: CASSSTGTQGGELFF
d_call: .; v_call: TRBV20-1; clone_size: .; j_call: TRBJ1-4; cdr3_nt: TGCAGTGCTAGGGGCAGACTAAATGAAAAACCGTTTTTT; cdr3_aa: CSARGRLNEKPFF
d_call: .; v_call: TRBV28; clone_size: .; j_call: TRBJ2-5; cdr3_nt: TGTGCCAGCAGTTTTGGACAGAGCTACGGGCAGTACTTC; cdr3_aa: CASSFGQSYGQYF
d_call: .; v_call: TRBV7-8; clone_size: many; j_call: TRBJ1-5; cdr3_nt: TGTGCCAGCAGCTTAGAGAGGGAACCGGGGCAGCCCCAGCATTTT; cdr3_aa: CASSLEREPGQPQHF
d_call: .; v_call: TRBV7-2; clone_size: few; j_call: TRBJ1-5; cdr3_nt: TGTGCCAGCAGCTTTGAGATCAATCAGCCCCAGCATTTT; cdr3_aa: CASSFEINQPQHF
d_call: .; v_call: TRBV6-5; clone_size: many; j_call: TRBJ2-1; cdr3_nt: TGTGCCACAACGGGGGGCGGTGAGCAGTTCTTC; cdr3_aa: CATTGGGEQFF
d_call: TRBD2; v_call: TRBV7-7; clone_size: once; j_call: TRBJ2-1; cdr3_nt: TGTGCTAGCAGCTTACAGGGCTGGCGGGGGGGCCGGTATGAGCAGTTCTTC; cdr3_aa: CASSLQGWRGGRYEQFF
d_call: TRBD1; v_call: TRBV2; clone_size: few; j_call: TRBJ1-4; cdr3_nt: TGTGCCAGCAGTGATGACAGGGGCCCTCCAAAACTGTTTTTT; cdr3_aa: CASSDDRGPPKLFF
d_call: TRBD1; v_call: TRBV6-2/TRBV6-3; clone_size: many; j_call: TRBJ2-4; cdr3_nt: TGTGCCAGCAGTTACCGCGCTCCGGGACAGGGGGCGAAGGATGACAAAAACATTCAGTACTTC; cdr3_aa: CASSYRAPGQGAKDDKNIQYF
d_call: TRBD1; v_call: TRBV6-5; clone_size: .; j_call: TRBJ2-5; cdr3_nt: TGTGCCAGCAGCACCCGGACAGGGCCCTCCCAAGAGACCCAGTACTTC; cdr3_aa: CASSTRTGPSQETQYF
d_call: TRBD2; v_call: TRBV20-1; clone_size: .; j_call: TRBJ2-7; cdr3_nt: TGCAGTGCTAGACGCGGGACTAGCGGCTCCTACGAGCAGTACTTC; cdr3_aa: CSARRGTSGSYEQYF
d_call: .; v_call: TRBV5-1; clone_size: .; j_call: TRBJ2-2; cdr3_nt: TGCGCCAGCAGCTTGGCTGTGTCGGGGTCCGGGGAGCTGTTTTTT; cdr3_aa: CASSLAVSGSGELFF
d_call: TRBD1; v_call: TRBV30; clone_size: few; j_call: TRBJ1-1; cdr3_nt: TGTGCCTGGAGTGCATTGGCAGGGGGAGCTTTCTTT; cdr3_aa: CAWSALAGGAFF
d_call: .; v_call: TRBV24-1; clone_size: many; j_call: TRBJ2-3; cdr3_nt: TGTGCCACCAGTGATGCGCGCACAGATACGCAGTATTTT; cdr3_aa: CATSDARTDTQYF
d_call: .; v_call: TRBV5-1; clone_size: .; j_call: TRBJ1-3; cdr3_nt: TGCGCCAGCAGCTTGAGGACAGCCACCCTCTCTGGAAACACCATATATTTT; cdr3_aa: CASSLRTATLSGNTIYF
d_call: .; v_call: TRBV30; clone_size: .; j_call: TRBJ2-3; cdr3_nt: TGTGCCTGGAGTGTACTGACAGATACGCAGTATTTT; cdr3_aa: CAWSVLTDTQYF
d_call: .; v_call: TRBV20-1; clone_size: many; j_call: TRBJ2-5; cdr3_nt: TGCAGTGCTAGAGATTGGGCGGTCCCCCAAGAGACCCAGTACTTC; cdr3_aa: CSARDWAVPQETQYF
d_call: .; v_call: TRBV7-2; clone_size: few; j_call: TRBJ2-6; cdr3_nt: TGTGCCAGCAGCATCCCAGGGGGGCATAGGTCTGGGGCCAACGTCCTGACTTTC; cdr3_aa: CASSIPGGHRSGANVLTF
d_call: .; v_call: TRBV11-3; clone_size: .; j_call: TRBJ1-2; cdr3_nt: TGTGCCAGCAGCTTACGGGGAACTGGTGGCTACACCTTC; cdr3_aa: CASSLRGTGGYTF
d_call: TRBD2; v_call: TRBV20-1; clone_size: .; j_call: TRBJ2-5; cdr3_nt: TGCAGTGCTTCCCGGGTTAGCGGGGGGATCAATGAGCAGTACTTC; cdr3_aa: CSASRVSGGINEQYF